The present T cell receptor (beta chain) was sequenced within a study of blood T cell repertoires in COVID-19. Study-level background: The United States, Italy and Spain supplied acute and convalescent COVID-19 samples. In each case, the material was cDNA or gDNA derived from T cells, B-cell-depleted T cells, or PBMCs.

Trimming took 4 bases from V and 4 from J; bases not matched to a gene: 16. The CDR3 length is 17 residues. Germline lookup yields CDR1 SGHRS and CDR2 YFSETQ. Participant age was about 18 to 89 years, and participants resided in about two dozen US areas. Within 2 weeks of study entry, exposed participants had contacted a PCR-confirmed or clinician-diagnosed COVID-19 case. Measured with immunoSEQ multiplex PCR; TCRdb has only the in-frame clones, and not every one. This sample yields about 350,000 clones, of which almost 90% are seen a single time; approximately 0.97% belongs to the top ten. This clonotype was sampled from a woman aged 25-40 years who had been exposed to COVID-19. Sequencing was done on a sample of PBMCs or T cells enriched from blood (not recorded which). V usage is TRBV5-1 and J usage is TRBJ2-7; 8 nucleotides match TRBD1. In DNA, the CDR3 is TGCGCCAGCAGCGCCGGGACAGGCGCGTCCATCCCTTACGAGCAGTACTTC. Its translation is CASSAGTGASIPYEQYF. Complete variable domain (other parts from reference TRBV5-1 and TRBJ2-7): KAGVTQTPRYLIKTRGQQVTLSCSPISGHRSVSWYQQTPGQGLQFLFEYFSETQRNKGNFPGRFSGRQFSNSRSEMNVSTLELGDSALYLCASSAGTGASIPYEQYFGPGTRLTVT.